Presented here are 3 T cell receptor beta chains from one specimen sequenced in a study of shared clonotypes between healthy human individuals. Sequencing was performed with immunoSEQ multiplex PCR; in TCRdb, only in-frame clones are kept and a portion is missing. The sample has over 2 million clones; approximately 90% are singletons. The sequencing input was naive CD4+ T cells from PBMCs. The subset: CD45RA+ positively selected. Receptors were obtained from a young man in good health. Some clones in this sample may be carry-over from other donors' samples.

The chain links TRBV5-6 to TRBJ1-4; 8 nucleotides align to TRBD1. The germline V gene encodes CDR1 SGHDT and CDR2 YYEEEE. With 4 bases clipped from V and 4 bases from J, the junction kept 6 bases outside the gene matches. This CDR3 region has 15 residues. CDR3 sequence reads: CASSPATGDNEKLFF. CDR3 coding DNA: TGTGCCAGCAGCCCCGCGACAGGGGATAATGAAAAACTGTTTTTT.

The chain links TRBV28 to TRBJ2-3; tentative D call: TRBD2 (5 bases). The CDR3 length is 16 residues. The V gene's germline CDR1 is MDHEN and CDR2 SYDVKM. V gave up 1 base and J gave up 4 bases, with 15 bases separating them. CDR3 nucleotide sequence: TGTGCCAGCAGTTTATCCGGACTCGTGGGCCCAGATACGCAGTATTTT. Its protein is CASSLSGLVGPDTQYF.

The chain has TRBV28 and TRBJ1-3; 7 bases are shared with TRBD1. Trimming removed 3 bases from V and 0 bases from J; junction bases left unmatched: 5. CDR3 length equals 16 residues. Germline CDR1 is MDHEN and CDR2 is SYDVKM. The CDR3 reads CASSFGGTVSGNTIYF. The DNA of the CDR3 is TGTGCCAGCAGTTTCGGGGGGACAGTCTCTGGAAACACCATATATTTT.